This T cell receptor beta chain was recorded in a study of blood T cell repertoires in COVID-19. The V end lost 6 bases, the J end lost 3 bases, and 11 bases lay between the germline ends. The CDR3 runs 14 residues. Germline lookup yields CDR1 ENHRY and CDR2 SYGVKD. Sequencing used immunoSEQ multiplex PCR; TCRdb keeps in-frame clones, though not all of them. The sample shows 180,000 or so clones, about 87% of them seen only once. The clonotype was recovered from a woman in her fifties or sixties with acute or convalescent COVID-19. Sequenced sample: peripheral blood. The chain combines TRBV10-3 with TRBJ1-4; tentative D call: TRBD1 (6 bases). The CDR3 DNA sequence: TGTGCCATCAGCGAAGGGGGTGCTAATGAAAAACTGTTTTTT. As protein: CAISEGGANEKLFF.